Described below is a single T cell receptor (beta chain) sequence and its context. Its target antigen remains unknown. No base-level quality is on record; no much larger clone is a single base apart. On a MiSeq, deep resolution sequencing aimed for a depth between 1 in 1 million and 1 in 200,000 T cells, with each clonotype covered approximately 10x on average. The immunoSEQ hsTCRB Kit was used to generate the TCR beta libraries. The paper's processing steps were these. ImmunoSEQ Data Assistant and ImmunoSEQ Analyzer were used for data analysis, and V, D and J genes were assigned according to IMGT definitions. Clonality, which ranges from 0 to 1, was calculated by subtracting the normalized Shannon entropy of productive rearrangement frequencies from one. Public clonotype analysis was restricted to overrepresented clonotypes comprising at least 0.05% of each patient's repertoire. Some 14 age-matched healthy donor repertoires from immuneACCESS served as clonality controls. As stored in TCRdb, this immuneACCESS dataset retains in-frame rearrangements with V and J assigned. A fraction of the clones does not appear; measured against another copy, unresolved V genes explain less than half of the discrepancy, and the remainder lacks a known reason. From that table come the V and J calls and clone size; the DNA was used to work out D and trimming. Counted in this sample were approximately 130,000 clones; 84% of them appeared once. Less than 4% of the sample comes from the top ten.

The CDR3 measures 15 amino acids from cysteine to phenylalanine. The retained sequence is limited to the CDR3, 45 bases, with the frame set at the first base. Trimmed from V: 5 bases; trimmed from J: 6 bases; junction bases lacking a gene match: 11. CDR1 and CDR2 were assigned from the germline V gene (reference sequence) as SGHNT and YYREEE. This entry belongs to a study of cytotoxic CD8 clonotypes in ibrutinib-treated CLL (TCRdb year 2021). The study in broad terms: The cohort was composed of some ten relapsed/refractory and about 15 treatment-naive patients; IGHV unmutated status was identified in around 17 patients. Responses were partial in around 24 patients and complete in 2; after median 68 months follow-up, about 15 stayed in remission and 12 progressed. Response samples were obtained after a median of 12 months of treatment, with a range of about 6 to 40 months. An average of around 250,000 productive templates and 94,082 productive rearrangements was obtained per sample. Of the 70 to 100 people in the trial, roughly 27 had longitudinal samples available. Cryopreserved peripheral blood mononuclear cells were obtained before treatment, at response, and at either sustained remission or disease progression. Patients were still on ibrutinib when every remission and progressive disease sample was collected.

Beyond this particular receptor, the publication reports: Sampling times were not matched between sustained-remission and progressing patients, and lymph node repertoires were not studied. Clonality increased at ibrutinib response, stayed stable in sustained remission, and fell back toward baseline at progression. Public clonotypes were rare and either shrank or stayed stable during treatment, and the rise in clonality at ibrutinib response reflected expansion of private clonotypes. Baseline clonality exceeded that of age-matched healthy donors and correlated strongly with circulating CD8+ T-cell counts.

The sample's time point label, in plain terms: roughly 23 months on ibrutinib. For TCR beta library preparation, roughly 2.1 micrograms of genomic DNA was extracted from cryopreserved PBMCs. Longitudinal blood samples from CLL patients on ibrutinib monotherapy underwent high-throughput TCR beta sequencing. Patients were enrolled in a phase 2 open-label single-center ibrutinib monotherapy trial. This chain joins TRBV5-4 to TRBJ2-1, with 7 junctional bases fitting TRBD2. Sequencing used PBMCs, obtained after 24 months of ibrutinib treatment. This TCR derives from a human donor with chronic lymphocytic leukemia. The encoded CDR3 is CASRPRGGGVNEQFF. The nucleotides read TGTGCCAGCAGACCCCGTGGGGGAGGGGTCAATGAGCAGTTCTTC.